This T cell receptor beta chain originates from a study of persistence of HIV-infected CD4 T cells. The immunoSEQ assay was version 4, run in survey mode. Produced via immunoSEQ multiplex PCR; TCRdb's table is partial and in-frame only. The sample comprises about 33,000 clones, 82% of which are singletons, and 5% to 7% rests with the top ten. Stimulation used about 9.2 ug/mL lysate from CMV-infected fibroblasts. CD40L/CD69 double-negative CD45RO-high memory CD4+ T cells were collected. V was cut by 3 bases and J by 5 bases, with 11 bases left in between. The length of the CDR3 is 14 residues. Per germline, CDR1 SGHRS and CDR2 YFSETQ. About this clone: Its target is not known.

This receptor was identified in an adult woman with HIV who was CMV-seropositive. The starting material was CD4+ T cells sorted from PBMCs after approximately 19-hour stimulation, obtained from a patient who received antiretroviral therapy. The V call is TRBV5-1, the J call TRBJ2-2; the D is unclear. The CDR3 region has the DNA TGCGCCAGCAGCTGGTCCACAGAGACCGGGGAGCTGTTTTTT. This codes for CASSWSTETGELFF.